The 7 T cell receptor beta chains given below trace back to one sample, sequenced in a study of blood T cell repertoires in COVID-19. Only in-frame clones appear in the TCRdb table, and some are missing; sequencing was by immunoSEQ multiplex PCR. The repertoire includes about 180,000 clones, about 90% of them detected once, and 1% to 1.5% sits in the top ten. Sequenced sample: PBMCs or T cells enriched from blood (not recorded which). The receptors were sampled from a human donor with acute COVID-19. The donor label of this sample is uncertain.

The chain recombines TRBV9 with TRBJ2-3; maybe TRBD1 (5 bases). V lost 4 bases and J 0 bases, leaving 15 bases between the germline ends. In germline, CDR1 is SGDLS, CDR2 YYNGEE. The CDR3 loop spans 16 amino acids. CDR3 amino acids: CASSPARVLSTDTQYF. For the CDR3, the DNA is TGTGCCAGCAGCCCCGCCAGGGTCCTTAGCACAGATACGCAGTATTTT.

The DNA of the CDR3 is TGTGCCAGCAGCTTGCTTTGGGGGGGGCAAAATTCACCCCTCCACTTT. Its translation is CASSLLWGGQNSPLHF. The rearrangement joins TRBV5-5 to TRBJ1-6; D may be TRBD1 (6 bases). V lost 1 base and J 7 bases, leaving 15 bases between the germline ends. The CDR3 is 16 residues long. The germline V gene has CDR1 SGHKS and CDR2 YYEKEE (reference sequence).

J is TRBJ1-6 and V is TRBV3-1 (or the pseudogene TRBV3-2), with 9 nucleotides matching TRBD1. V dropped 4 bases and J dropped 6; count of bases not matched to a gene: 10. Per germline, CDR1 LGHDT and CDR2 YNNKEL (reference sequence). CDR3 length: 17 residues. CDR3 sequence (DNA): TGTGCCAGCAGCCGCCACGGACAGGGGCTCGTTAATTCACCCCTCCACTTT. Encoded protein: CASSRHGQGLVNSPLHF.

This clone was observed a single time. The chain is built from TRBV7-3 and TRBJ2-1, with 10 bases aligning to TRBD2. The V segment lost 4 bases and the J segment 3 bases; nucleotides outside the gene matches: 3. Germline loops: CDR1 SGHTA, CDR2 FQGTGA. This CDR3 has 15 residues. The CDR3 loop reads CASSSIAGGYNEQFF. CDR3 nucleotide sequence: TGTGCCAGCAGCTCGATAGCGGGGGGCTACAATGAGCAGTTCTTC.

The J gene is TRBJ2-5, the V gene TRBV4-2; 10 nucleotides match TRBD2. This CDR3 is built from 18 residues. V was pared by 0 bases and J by 5 bases, with 12 bases of the junction left unmatched. The germline V gene encodes CDR1 LGHNA and CDR2 YNFKEQ. CDR3: CASSQDRISGGTRETQYF. For the CDR3, the DNA is TGTGCCAGCAGCCAAGATCGTATTAGCGGGGGGACGAGGGAGACCCAGTACTTC.

This chain joins TRBV28 and TRBJ1-4; TRBD1 might be the D (6 bases). V lost 6 bases and J 4 bases, leaving 24 bases between the germline ends. The CDR3 spans 18 residues. The germline V gene encodes CDR1 MDHEN and CDR2 SYDVKM. As DNA, the CDR3 is TGTGCCAGCAGCACACCTCTACAGGGTGGGACGGATAATGAAAAACTGTTTTTT. Translating it yields CASSTPLQGGTDNEKLFF.

The chain joins TRBV5-1 to TRBJ2-7; TRBD1 matches 8 bases. The CDR3 is 15 residues long. With V trimmed by 3 bases and J by 2 bases, 7 bases remained unmatched. Germline V gene lookup returns CDR1 SGHRS and CDR2 YFSETQ. CDR3 region: CASSSFETGAYEQYF. CDR3 sequence (DNA): TGCGCCAGCAGCTCCTTTGAGACAGGGGCCTACGAGCAGTACTTC.